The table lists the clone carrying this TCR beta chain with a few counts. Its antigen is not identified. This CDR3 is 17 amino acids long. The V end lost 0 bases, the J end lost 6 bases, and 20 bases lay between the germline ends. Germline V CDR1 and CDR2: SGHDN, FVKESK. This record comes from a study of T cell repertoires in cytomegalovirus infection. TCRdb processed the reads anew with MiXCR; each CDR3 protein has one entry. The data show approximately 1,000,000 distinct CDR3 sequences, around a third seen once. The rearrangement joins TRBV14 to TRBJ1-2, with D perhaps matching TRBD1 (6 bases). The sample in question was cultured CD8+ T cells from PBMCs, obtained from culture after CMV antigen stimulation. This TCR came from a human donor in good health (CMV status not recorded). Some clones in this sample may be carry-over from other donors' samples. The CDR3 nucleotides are TGTGCCAGCAGCCAAGAGATCGGATGGGACATCCTACATGGCTACACCTTC. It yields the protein CASSQEIGWDILHGYTF.